Below are 10 T cell receptor beta chains sequenced from a single sample in a study of technical replicates of blood from several donors. Using immunoSEQ multiplex PCR, the repertoire was profiled, and TCRdb retains in-frame clones only, with some absent. The table has 91,000 or so clones, about 95% seen once; the top ten hold over 0.25%. The sequenced material came from T cells isolated from PBMCs. The receptor set was obtained from a human donor in good health.

This clone came up once. The chain links TRBV15 to TRBJ2-5; a possible D gene is TRBD1 (5 bases). Germline V gene data show CDR1 as LNHNV and CDR2 as YYDKDF (reference sequence). The CDR3 extends over 13 amino acids. Trimming stripped 1 base from V and 4 bases from J, with 7 bases between. CDR3 nucleotide sequence: TGTGCCACCAGCAGAGCAGGGTTAGAGACCCAGTACTTC. Encoded protein: CATSRAGLETQYF.

The chain has TRBV5-1 and TRBJ2-7; 8 nucleotides agree with TRBD2. The CDR3 has 14 residues. Trimming took 0 bases from V and 3 from J; bases not matched to a gene: 2. Germline-derived CDR1 and CDR2 are SGHRS and YFSETQ. CDR3 nucleotide sequence: TGCGCCAGCAGCTTGGCGGGAGGGGACTACGAGCAGTACTTC. Amino acid sequence: CASSLAGGDYEQYF.

The CDR3 region is CASSRQGGTGELFF. CDR3 nucleotides: TGTGCCAGCAGTCGACAGGGCGGGACCGGGGAGCTGTTTTTT. The chain employs TRBV25-1 and TRBJ2-2, with 7 nucleotides matching TRBD1. CDR3 size: 14 residues. The germline gives CDR1 MGHDK, CDR2 SYGVNS. V lost 5 bases and J lost 5; bases outside the gene matches: 5.

V and J are TRBV6-5 and TRBJ1-1; D call uncertain. The V gene's germline CDR1 is MNHEY and CDR2 SVGAGI. The CDR3 is made up of 12 amino acids. Trimming left V 6 bases short and J 0 bases short, with 5 bases between. The CDR3 loop is CASSTVNTEAFF. The CDR3 nucleotides read TGTGCCAGCAGCACAGTGAACACTGAAGCTTTCTTT.

The chain uses TRBV7-2 and TRBJ2-1, with 8 nucleotides matching TRBD2. V trimming: 4 bases; J trimming: 3 bases; junction bases outside the gene matches: 11. Germline V lookup: CDR1 SGHTA, CDR2 FQGNSA. The CDR3 is made up of 17 amino acids. In DNA, the CDR3 is TGTGCCAGCAGCTATTCTTTTAGCGGGAAACTCTACAATGAGCAGTTCTTC. The encoded protein is CASSYSFSGKLYNEQFF.

This rearrangement joins TRBV10-3 to TRBJ2-5; the D is unclear. Per germline, CDR1 ENHRY and CDR2 SYGVKD. V was cut by 6 bases and J by 3 bases, with 5 bases left in between. The CDR3 loop spans 11 amino acids. The CDR3 is CAIRQEETQYF. The CDR3 DNA reads TGTGCCATCAGACAAGAAGAGACCCAGTACTTC.

This chain connects TRBV25-1 to TRBJ1-2; D may be TRBD1 (5 bases). V was cut by 6 bases and J by 1 base, with 6 bases left in between. Germline CDR1 reads MGHDK; CDR2 reads SYGVNS. There are 12 residues in the CDR3. This CDR3 reads CASRDNNYGYTF. The DNA for the CDR3 is TGTGCCAGCAGGGACAATAACTATGGCTACACCTTC.

The chain has TRBV5-1 and TRBJ2-7; D may be TRBD1 (6 bases). The germline CDR1 and CDR2 sequences are SGHRS and YFSETQ. The V end lost 2 bases, the J end lost 6 bases, and 9 bases lay between the germline ends. CDR3 length: 12 residues. The CDR3 region has the DNA TGCGCCAGCAGCTTAGGGACAACCGAGCAGTACTTC. Amino acids: CASSLGTTEQYF.

The rearrangement uses TRBV7-2 and TRBJ1-1, with a tentative D call TRBD1 (5 bases). From germline, CDR1 is SGHTA and CDR2 FQGNSA. V lost 1 base and J 11 bases, leaving 14 bases between the germline ends. The CDR3 spans 13 residues. The CDR3 sequence is CASSLGGALRAFF. CDR3 nucleotide sequence: TGTGCCAGCAGCTTAGGGGGCGCGTTGCGGGCTTTCTTT. The whole variable domain, remainder taken from reference TRBV7-2 and TRBJ1-1, is GAGVSQSPSNKVTEKGKDVELRCDPISGHTALYWYRQSLGQGLEFLIYFQGNSAPDKSGLPSDRFSAERTGGSVSTLTIQRTQQEDSAVYLCASSLGGALRAFFGQGTRLTVV.

J is TRBJ2-7 and V is TRBV5-4; 11 bases fit TRBD2. Germline V lookup: CDR1 SGHNT, CDR2 YYREEE (reference sequence). The V and J ends lost 9 bases and 1 base, in that order; junction bases with no gene match: 9. This CDR3 is built from 15 residues. In DNA, the CDR3 is TGTGCCACGACGCATACTAGCGGGAGTTCCTACGAGCAGTACTTC. Translation gives CATTHTSGSSYEQYF.